A selection of T cell receptor beta chains follows, all from one sample in a study of human T cells and chemical hapten exposure. TCRdb itself ran the RACE reads through MiXCR, one entry per CDR3 protein. The sample yields about 80,000 distinct CDR3 sequences, about 14% seen once. The sample here was whole blood, taken in connection with sensitization to the hapten diphenylcyclopropenone (DPC). The receptor set was obtained from a woman between 45 and 60 years old with alopecia areata. Some clones in this sample may be carry-over from other donors' samples. Each CDR3 is given with its conserved first and last residue.

TRBV5-1,TRBJ1-2,CASSLAGRTNYGYTF
TRBV27,TRBJ1-5,CASSFQGTVNQPQHF
TRBV7-9,TRBJ2-1,CASSSPMTGDGNEQFF
TRBV9,TRBJ2-7,CASRPGLAEHYEQYF
TRBV29-1,TRBJ2-3,CSPGVAGDTQYF
TRBV12-3/TRBV12-4,TRBJ2-1,CASSFQSSYNEQFF
TRBV29-1,TRBJ2-5,CSVEDDRQEETQYF
TRBV18,TRBJ1-2,CASSPSNSGVGYTF
TRBV12-3/TRBV12-4,TRBJ1-1,CASSFRSNTEAFF
TRBV20-1,TRBJ2-3,CSASLADTQYF
TRBV20-1,TRBJ2-7,CSVPGLAGLEQYF
TRBV29-1,TRBJ1-1,CSVVVGGNTEAFF
TRBV20-1,TRBJ1-2,CSASATDLSYGYTF
TRBV3-1,TRBJ1-4,CASSQGSNNEKLFF
TRBV29-1,TRBJ2-7,CSVWDSSYEQYF
TRBV6-5,TRBJ2-5,CASSEPTSGSETQYF
TRBV29-1,TRBJ2-3,CSVATRQTTDTQYF
TRBV5-4,TRBJ2-1,CASSLAQYNEQFF
TRBV11-3,TRBJ2-1,CASSKSGRSSSYNEQFF
TRBV6-4,TRBJ1-1,CASREDVGTEAFF
TRBV7-9,TRBJ1-5,CASSPRTGNQPQHF
TRBV15,TRBJ1-2,CATSRDYSGGYTF
TRBV5-4,TRBJ2-7,CASKPSGGTYEQYF
TRBV29-1,TRBJ2-4,CSVEVSGDIQYF
TRBV5-1,TRBJ2-3,CASSLGHRDRGTDTQYF